The entry that follows covers one T cell receptor beta chain sequence. Authors' methods: Reference gene primer amplification in the assay estimated nucleated cell counts. Method: immunoSEQ multiplex PCR; TCRdb's copy keeps in-frame clones and lacks some. V, J and clone size are those of that table, while D and trimming were read from the DNA. The sample lists approximately 50,000 clones; roughly 85% were seen once. From germline, CDR1 is SGHTA and CDR2 FQGNSA. V shed 0 bases and J 9 bases; nucleotides not matched to a gene: 6. There are 14 residues in the CDR3. The data derive from a study of blood T cell repertoires in COVID-19. Study-level information: Samples of COVID-19 (acute and convalescent) were obtained from the United States, Italy and Spain. The analysed material was cDNA or gDNA that came from T cells, B-cell-depleted T cells, or PBMCs.

The receptor was isolated from an older man with acute or convalescent COVID-19. This rearrangement joins TRBV7-2 to TRBJ2-7, with 9 bases fitting TRBD2. Sequenced material: peripheral blood. As DNA, the CDR3 is TGTGCCAGCAGCTTAGCATTGCGGGAGGGGGTGCAGTACTTC. It specifies CASSLALREGVQYF.